The 14 T cell receptor beta chains listed next were all sequenced from one sample in a study of CD8 T cells in Susac syndrome. The RNA, about 0.5 to 1 ug, was put through reverse transcription using random hexamers. TCRdb recomputed calls from the immunoSEQ multiplex PCR reads with MiXCR, one row per CDR3 protein. The table records about 80,000 distinct CDR3 sequences, 95% to 97% of them present only once. The sequenced sample was CD8+ T cells from PBMCs. These receptors all stem from a human donor with Susac syndrome.

The chain uses TRBV9 and TRBJ1-2, with D possibly matching TRBD1 (5 bases). Deletions cut 0 bases from V and 5 bases from J, with 11 bases between. Per germline, CDR1 SGDLS and CDR2 YYNGEE. The CDR3 totals 14 residues. The CDR3 spells CASSVGDSEYGYTF. The CDR3 DNA follows: TGTGCCAGCAGCGTAGGCGACAGCGAATATGGCTACACCTTC.

This rearrangement joins TRBV20-1 to TRBJ2-4; D gene ambiguous. V lost 0 bases and J 4 bases, leaving 7 bases between the germline ends. Germline CDR1 reads DFQATT; CDR2 reads SNEGSKA (reference sequence). This CDR3 is built from 13 residues. The CDR3: CSARDPEKNIQYF. The CDR3 coding sequence is TGCAGTGCTAGAGATCCGGAAAAAAACATTCAGTACTTC.

V gene TRBV30 combines with J gene TRBJ2-3, with 7 bases identical to TRBD2. This CDR3 has 13 amino acids. V trimming: 3 bases; J trimming: 6 bases; junction bases outside the gene matches: 6. CDR1 and CDR2 (germline): GTSNPN, SVGIG (reference sequence). The CDR3 nucleotides are TGTGCCTGGAGGGAGGGAGGGATGGATACGCAGTATTTT. It encodes CAWREGGMDTQYF.

The V call is TRBV20-1, the J call TRBJ1-3; a weak D match, TRBD1 (5 bases). Per the germline V gene, CDR1 is DFQATT and CDR2 is SNEGSKA (reference sequence). The V end was cut by 2 bases, the J end by 7 bases, with 9 bases between. The CDR3 has 12 amino acids. The CDR3 here is CSARSRANTIYF. The CDR3 nucleotides read TGCAGTGCTAGATCCAGGGCCAACACCATATATTTT.

In this sample, this clonotype turned up once. This rearrangement joins TRBV29-1 to TRBJ2-1, with TRBD2 matching over 12 bases. Germline CDR1 SQVTM, CDR2 ANQGSEA. The CDR3 sequence is 15 residues long. The J segment lost 15 bases and the V segment lost 1 base, leaving 13 bases of the junction unmatched. CDR3 sequence: CSVEGVGTSGRQLFF. In DNA, the CDR3 is TGCAGCGTTGAAGGGGTAGGGACTAGCGGGCGGCAGCTGTTCTTC.

V gene TRBV20-1 combines with J gene TRBJ2-3; 9 bases align to TRBD1. The V segment lost 0 bases and the J segment 2 bases; nucleotides outside the gene matches: 3. This CDR3 is 15 amino acids long. Germline V CDR1 and CDR2: DFQATT, SNEGSKA (reference sequence). This CDR3 reads CSAREGDRDTDTQYF. The CDR3 nucleotides read TGCAGTGCTAGAGAGGGGGACAGGGACACAGATACGCAGTATTTT.

The rearrangement joins TRBV27 to TRBJ2-3; D remains unclear. Trimming pared 4 bases from V and 5 bases from J, leaving 4 bases between. This CDR3 is built from 11 residues. Germline assignment: CDR1 MNHEY and CDR2 SMNVEV (reference sequence). CDR3 amino acids: CASSSRDTQYF. For the CDR3, the DNA is TGTGCCAGCAGTTCAAGAGATACGCAGTATTTT.

The V gene is TRBV20-1, the J gene TRBJ1-5; 8 positions agree with TRBD1. CDR1 DFQATT and CDR2 SNEGSKA come from the germline V gene (reference sequence). Losses at the gene ends were 6 bases for V and 1 base for J; bases not matched to a gene: 8. The CDR3 has 15 amino acids. The CDR3: CSARVQGASNQPQHF. CDR3 DNA sequence: TGCAGTGCCCGGGTGCAGGGGGCGAGCAATCAGCCCCAGCATTTT.

V gene TRBV24-1 combines with J gene TRBJ2-3, with D possibly called TRBD1 or TRBD2 (6 bases each). CDR3 length: 17 amino acids. With 9 bases removed from V and 7 bases from J, the gap between germline ends came to 28 bases. Germline CDR1 reads KGHDR; CDR2 reads SFDVKD. The CDR3 DNA reads TGTGCCACCTGCTCCGGGACACTCGGTGGGGACTGGAATACGCAGTATTTT. The encoded protein is CATCSGTLGGDWNTQYF.

The chain has TRBV2 and TRBJ2-1, with 8 bases that match TRBD1. V shed 7 bases, J shed 8 bases, and the junction held 10 bases outside the gene matches. CDR1 SNHLY and CDR2 FYNNEI come from the germline V gene. The CDR3 is 14 amino acids. This CDR3 is CASTLGDRTHEQFF. The DNA of the CDR3 is TGTGCCAGCACCTTGGGGGACAGGACCCATGAGCAGTTCTTC.

CDR3 DNA: TGTGCCAGCACTGGGGAGCTAGCGGGAGTGGAGCAGTTCTTC. Its translation: CASTGELAGVEQFF. V and J are TRBV5-4 and TRBJ2-1; 10 bases match TRBD2. The V gene end was trimmed by 6 bases and the J gene end by 10 bases; junction bases not matched to a gene: 10. Germline assignment: CDR1 SGHNT and CDR2 YYREEE (reference sequence). The CDR3 has 14 residues.

V and J are TRBV20-1 and TRBJ2-7; D could derive from TRBD1 or TRBD2 (7 bases each). The V gene lost 6 bases and the J gene lost 2 bases, with 14 bases spanning the gap. The germline V gene encodes CDR1 DFQATT and CDR2 SNEGSKA (reference sequence). The CDR3 totals 13 residues. CDR3 loop: CSARSGTAYEQYF. DNA of the CDR3: TGCAGTGCCCGAAGCGGGACAGCCTACGAGCAGTACTTC.

CDR3 DNA: TGCGGAGTGGGCAATGAGCAGTTCTTC. Amino acid sequence: CGVGNEQFF. The genes are TRBV29-1 and TRBJ2-1; the D is unclear. The CDR3 is 9 amino acids. Germline V gives CDR1 SQVTM, CDR2 ANQGSEA.

The rearrangement joins TRBV6-2 or TRBV6-3 to TRBJ2-5, with a possible D match to TRBD2 (5 bases). CDR1 is MNHEY, CDR2 SVGEGT, per germline. The V end was cut by 7 bases, the J end by 4 bases, with 10 bases between. The CDR3 is 12 residues long. The CDR3 nucleotides read TGTGCCAGCACGTTCGCGGGAGAGACCCAGTACTTC. Amino acids: CASTFAGETQYF.